This TCR beta chain emerged from a study of blood T cells in healthy people across ages. As for this clonotype: Its cognate antigen is unknown.

Germline V gives CDR1 SGHKS, CDR2 YYEKEE (reference sequence). CDR3 length: 15 residues. V was trimmed by 2 bases and J by 1 base, leaving 12 bases between them. The study, taken as a whole, reports: Measured against age, TCR beta diversity per million T cells decreased in a roughly linear manner.

For the second PCR, which ran for about 6 to 11 cycles, a sample-barcoded 5' primer and a J-beta primer mix were used. TCRdb reprocessed the 5' RACE reads via MiXCR and lists one record per CDR3 protein. The sample has some 880,000 distinct CDR3 sequences, 35% to 40% seen once. The sample was blood. V and J are TRBV5-5 and TRBJ1-1; maybe TRBD1 (5 bases). The sequence was obtained from a man between 18 and 35 years old in good health. CDR3 DNA: TGTGCCAGCAGCTTAAGACTAGACAGGAACACTGAAGCTTTCTTT. Its translation is CASSLRLDRNTEAFF.